The next 32 T cell receptor beta chains were all read from a single sample in a study of blood T cell repertoires in COVID-19. Measured with immunoSEQ multiplex PCR; TCRdb has only the in-frame clones, and not every one. The sample consists of more than 250,000 clones, approximately 88% of them appearing once. Sequences were obtained from peripheral blood. The receptors were sampled from a woman under 40 with COVID-19, enrolled during active disease.

The rearrangement links TRBV5-1 to TRBJ1-6; 9 nucleotides align to TRBD1. CDR3 size: 13 residues. CDR1 is SGHRS, CDR2 YFSETQ, per germline. V was clipped by 4 bases and J by 13 bases; unmatched bases: 6. CDR3 sequence: CASSRDRESPLHF. DNA for the CDR3: TGCGCCAGCAGCCGGGACAGGGAGTCCCCCCTCCACTTT. Together with reference TRBV5-1 and TRBJ1-6, the CDR3 gives the full variable domain: KAGVTQTPRYLIKTRGQQVTLSCSPISGHRSVSWYQQTPGQGLQFLFEYFSETQRNKGNFPGRFSGRQFSNSRSEMNVSTLELGDSALYLCASSRDRESPLHFGNGTRLTVT.

CDR3 sequence reads: CASSPQGRAKNIQYF. The DNA for the CDR3 is TGTGCCAGCTCACCACAGGGGAGGGCCAAAAACATTCAGTACTTC. V gene TRBV18 combines with J gene TRBJ2-4; maybe TRBD2 (6 bases). The CDR3 length is 15 residues. Between the trimmed V and J ends, which lost 1 base and 1 base, there was a span of 8 bases. From germline, CDR1 is KGHSH and CDR2 LQKENI.

There are a few counts of this clone. The chain joins TRBV29-1 to TRBJ2-1; D may be TRBD1 (6 bases). Germline values: CDR1 SQVTM, CDR2 ANQGSEA. With 5 bases removed from V and 8 bases from J, the gap between germline ends came to 13 bases. The CDR3 has 12 residues. Here the CDR3 reads CSVKRTEDEQFF. CDR3 sequence (DNA): TGCAGCGTTAAACGGACAGAGGATGAGCAGTTCTTC.

The chain uses TRBV27 and TRBJ2-7; D call uncertain. V was cut by 8 bases and J by 0 bases, with 11 bases left in between. In germline, CDR1 is MNHEY, CDR2 SMNVEV (reference sequence). This CDR3 is 13 amino acids long. For the CDR3, the DNA is TGTGCCAGCGGCATATCAAGCTCCTACGAGCAGTACTTC. Protein: CASGISSSYEQYF.

This clone was counted only a few times. The chain is built from TRBV7-9 and TRBJ2-7, with 10 bases aligning to TRBD2. The ends lost 5 bases at V and 0 bases at J; junction bases unmatched: 10. This CDR3 comprises 17 residues. The germline V gene encodes CDR1 SEHNR and CDR2 FQNEAQ (reference sequence). CDR3 sequence reads: CASSPRLAGIFSYEQYF. CDR3 nucleotide sequence: TGTGCCAGCAGCCCACGACTAGCGGGTATTTTCTCCTACGAGCAGTACTTC.

The rearrangement uses TRBV6-5 and TRBJ1-1, with TRBD1 matching over 11 bases. J was trimmed by 10 bases and V by 6 bases; bases with no gene match: 4. Germline values: CDR1 MNHEY, CDR2 SVGAGI. CDR3 length: 12 amino acids. CDR3 sequence (DNA): TGTGCCAGCAGCCGGGGGACAGGGGGAGCTTTCTTT. Translated, it gives CASSRGTGGAFF.

This sequence joins TRBV6-1 and TRBJ1-1; 7 bases line up with TRBD1. The J segment lost 4 bases and the V segment lost 1 base, leaving 3 bases of the junction unmatched. The germline V gene has CDR1 MNHNS and CDR2 SASEGT. This CDR3 contains 14 residues. As DNA, the CDR3 is TGTGCCAGCAGTGAAGGAGGGGGCTTCACTGAAGCTTTCTTT. Its protein is CASSEGGGFTEAFF.

V is TRBV18 and J is TRBJ1-6; no definite D call. The ends were cut back, 1 base at V and 7 bases at J, with 11 bases in the middle. Germline CDR1 and CDR2: KGHSH and LQKENI. This CDR3 has 15 amino acids. CDR3 sequence: CASSPRSQENSPLHF. The CDR3 DNA is TGTGCCAGCTCACCACGCAGTCAGGAAAATTCACCCCTCCACTTT.

This clone occurred a few times. V gene TRBV2 combines with J gene TRBJ2-7, with 12 positions matching TRBD2. Germline loops: CDR1 SNHLY, CDR2 FYNNEI. The V segment lost 5 bases and the J segment 5 bases; nucleotides outside the gene matches: 4. The length of the CDR3 is 14 residues. As DNA, the CDR3 is TGTGCCAGCAGTCTACTAGCGGGGGGTAACGAGCAGTACGTC. Protein product: CASSLLAGGNEQYV.

The chain combines TRBV3-1 (or the pseudogene TRBV3-2) with TRBJ1-2, with 9 positions matching TRBD1. Germline V gene data show CDR1 as LGHDT and CDR2 as YNNKEL (reference sequence). V was pared by 7 bases and J by 8 bases, with 8 bases of the junction left unmatched. CDR3 length: 13 residues. CDR3 amino acids: CASTLNRGQGYTF. In DNA, the CDR3 is TGTGCCAGCACCCTAAACAGGGGGCAAGGCTACACCTTC.

The chain has TRBV4-1 and TRBJ2-1; 8 bases are a match to TRBD1. The CDR3 runs to 16 residues. V lost 1 base, J lost 8 bases, and 10 bases stayed unmatched. CDR1 and CDR2 from the germline V gene are MGHRA and YSYEKL. This chain's CDR3 is CASSQVEWQGADEQFF. Written as DNA, the CDR3 is TGCGCCAGCAGCCAAGTGGAGTGGCAGGGGGCAGATGAGCAGTTCTTC.

This clone occurred once. V usage is TRBV15 and J usage is TRBJ1-1, with D maybe TRBD1 (5 bases). V lost 8 bases to trimming and J lost 1 base, with 11 bases between them. This CDR3 region has 13 residues. Germline-derived CDR1 and CDR2 are LNHNV and YYDKDF (reference sequence). CDR3 loop: CATQGSRNTEAFF. CDR3 sequence (DNA): TGTGCCACCCAGGGTTCGAGGAACACTGAAGCTTTCTTT.

The genes are TRBV2 and TRBJ2-7; no reliable D call. V shed 4 bases and J shed 2 bases, with 9 bases lying between them. CDR1 is SNHLY and CDR2 is FYNNEI in the germline V gene. This CDR3 has 13 residues. Written as DNA, the CDR3 is TGTGCCAGCAGTGGTACAGTTACCTACGAGCAGTACGTC. Its protein product is CASSGTVTYEQYV.

V is TRBV5-5 and J is TRBJ1-4, with D unresolved. Germline-derived CDR1 and CDR2 are SGHKS and YYEKEE (reference sequence). V was trimmed by 1 base and J by 8 bases, leaving 18 bases between them. This CDR3 has 16 residues. The CDR3 DNA is TGTGCCAGCAGCTTGCTCTCCCGTGGGAGAGGCGAAAAACTGTTTTTT. Translated: CASSLLSRGRGEKLFF.

The chain joins TRBV5-1 to TRBJ2-5, with 16 bases fitting TRBD2. V was pared by 4 bases and J by 2 bases, with 2 bases of the junction left unmatched. The CDR3 is made up of 16 amino acids. CDR1 is SGHRS and CDR2 is YFSETQ in the germline V gene. This CDR3 reads CASSQGLAGGQETQYF. The CDR3 nucleotides are TGCGCCAGCAGCCAGGGACTAGCGGGGGGGCAAGAGACCCAGTACTTC. Complete variable domain (other parts from reference TRBV5-1 and TRBJ2-5): KAGVTQTPRYLIKTRGQQVTLSCSPISGHRSVSWYQQTPGQGLQFLFEYFSETQRNKGNFPGRFSGRQFSNSRSEMNVSTLELGDSALYLCASSQGLAGGQETQYFGPGTRLLVL.

The chain links TRBV6-5 to TRBJ1-2; TRBD1 matches 10 bases. The germline CDR1 and CDR2 sequences are MNHEY and SVGAGI. Trimming at V came to 3 bases and at J to 0 bases, leaving 4 bases not matched to a gene. The CDR3 has 16 amino acids. As DNA, the CDR3 is TGTGCCAGCAGTTATGACAGGGGGCGTACTAACTATGGCTACACCTTC. Protein sequence: CASSYDRGRTNYGYTF.

The chain carries TRBV7-9 and TRBJ2-3; 8 bases are a match to TRBD2. V was clipped by 5 bases and J by 4 bases; unmatched bases: 8. Germline V gene lookup returns CDR1 SEHNR and CDR2 FQNEAQ (reference sequence). CDR3 length: 15 amino acids. This chain's CDR3 is CASSPIAGRPDTQYF. The CDR3 bases are TGTGCCAGCAGCCCGATAGCGGGGCGGCCAGATACGCAGTATTTT.

The J gene is TRBJ2-4, the V gene TRBV7-2, with D perhaps TRBD2 (6 bases). Trimming stripped 1 base from V and 13 bases from J, with 20 bases between. The CDR3 loop spans 15 amino acids. Germline lookup yields CDR1 SGHTA and CDR2 FQGNSA. CDR3 bases: TGTGCCAGCAGCTTAGATACGGGGGTAGGGCGCCCCCAGTACTTC. Protein product: CASSLDTGVGRPQYF.

This chain links TRBV6-5 with TRBJ2-1, with D perhaps TRBD2 (5 bases). Trimming removed 2 bases at V and 8 bases at J, with 16 bases between. The CDR3 totals 15 residues. Germline loops: CDR1 MNHEY, CDR2 SVGAGI. The CDR3 DNA reads as TGTGCCAGCAGTTACCGGACCCGGGGTGGGGATGAGCAGTTCTTC. Translated, it gives CASSYRTRGGDEQFF.

This chain joins TRBV24-1 and TRBJ1-5; D is ambiguous. Looked up from germline, CDR1 is KGHDR and CDR2 is SFDVKD. The V gene lost 0 bases and the J gene lost 5 bases, with 4 bases spanning the gap. This CDR3 is built from 13 residues. The CDR3 region is CATSDLSDQPQHF. In DNA, the CDR3 is TGTGCCACCAGTGATTTGTCCGATCAGCCCCAGCATTTT.

The J gene is TRBJ1-2, the V gene TRBV7-9; D is ambiguous. The CDR3 is 13 residues long. Trimming took off 3 bases at V and 1 base at J, with 6 bases between the two ends. CDR1 is SEHNR, CDR2 FQNEAQ, per germline (reference sequence). CDR3 DNA sequence: TGTGCCAGCAGCTTTGGCAGTAACTATGGCTACACCTTC. It codes for CASSFGSNYGYTF.

This CDR3 is CSVSRHSTEAFF. DNA of the CDR3: TGCAGCGTTTCTCGACACTCCACTGAAGCTTTCTTT. The V and J genes are TRBV29-1 and TRBJ1-1, with D hard to call. Per the germline V gene, CDR1 is SQVTM and CDR2 is ANQGSEA. CDR3 size: 12 residues. Trimming stripped 5 bases from V and 4 bases from J, with 11 bases between.

The CDR3 DNA is TGTGCCACAAACATACAGGGATTAGTCTATGGCTACACCTTC. It translates to CATNIQGLVYGYTF. The chain has TRBV5-8 and TRBJ1-2; perhaps TRBD1 as D (6 bases). Germline loops: CDR1 SGHTS, CDR2 YDEGEE. The V gene lost 9 bases and the J gene lost 4 bases, with 19 bases spanning the gap. This CDR3 is 14 amino acids long.

The gene calls are TRBV20-1 and TRBJ2-5; D gene ambiguous. Germline assignment: CDR1 DFQATT and CDR2 SNEGSKA (reference sequence). The CDR3 has 11 residues. Trimming cost V 7 bases and J 5 bases, with 11 bases left between them. This CDR3 is CSGGWSETQYF. In nucleotides, the CDR3 is TGCAGTGGAGGTTGGTCGGAGACCCAGTACTTC.

The chain is built from TRBV25-1 and TRBJ1-1; 7 nucleotides match TRBD1. V shed 7 bases and J 7 bases; nucleotides not matched to a gene: 3. This CDR3 spans 11 amino acids. The germline V gene encodes CDR1 MGHDK and CDR2 SYGVNS. Here the CDR3 DNA reads TGTGCCAGCAAGGGGGCGGTTGAAGCTTTCTTT. It is translated as CASKGAVEAFF.

This clone showed up just once. This chain joins TRBV7-9 and TRBJ2-2, with 7 positions matching TRBD2. Germline assignment: CDR1 SEHNR and CDR2 FQNEAQ (reference sequence). Germline trimming cut 5 bases from V and 6 bases from J; bases unmatched to any gene: 12. This CDR3 is built from 16 residues. CDR3 DNA: TGTGCCAGCAGCCCCGTTTTGTCGACTAGCCCCGGGGAGCTGTTTTTT. Encoded protein: CASSPVLSTSPGELFF.

This chain connects TRBV4-1 to TRBJ2-1, with TRBD2 identical over 12 bases. Losses at the gene ends were 4 bases for V and 6 bases for J; bases not matched to a gene: 7. There are 16 residues in the CDR3. Germline assignment: CDR1 MGHRA and CDR2 YSYEKL. The CDR3 DNA is TGCGCCAGCAGCCCACCGGGACTAGCGGGTGTCAATGAGCAGTTCTTC. Translation gives CASSPPGLAGVNEQFF.

This clone was seen just once. The genes are TRBV19 and TRBJ1-4; a possible D gene is TRBD1 (6 bases). The CDR3 is 17 residues long. Trimming shortened V by 5 bases and J by 5 bases, and 21 bases separated the two germline ends. Looked up from germline, CDR1 is LNHDA and CDR2 is SQIVND (reference sequence). The CDR3 DNA reads as TGTGCCAGTAGTGGATCATGGGGGCGACTAATAAATGAAAAACTGTTTTTT. Its protein product is CASSGSWGRLINEKLFF.

The sample holds one count of this clone. This chain connects TRBV5-4 to TRBJ2-1; D might be TRBD2 (6 bases). The V and J ends lost 0 bases and 7 bases respectively, with 11 bases between them. From germline, CDR1 is SGHNT and CDR2 YYREEE (reference sequence). The CDR3 is made up of 14 amino acids. DNA of the CDR3: TGTGCCAGCAGCTTGGAACTAGCTTCTAATGAGCAGTTCTTC. Translated: CASSLELASNEQFF.

V gene TRBV7-2 combines with J gene TRBJ1-1; D uncertain. The CDR3 is 13 amino acids. V lost 5 bases and J 10 bases, leaving 17 bases between the germline ends. Germline CDR1 and CDR2: SGHTA and FQGNSA. CDR3 sequence: CASSHRVGSGAFF. For the CDR3, the DNA is TGTGCCAGCAGCCACCGAGTTGGTTCTGGAGCTTTCTTT.

This chain links TRBV4-2 with TRBJ1-4; D is ambiguous. Germline CDR1 reads LGHNA; CDR2 reads YNFKEQ. Trimming removed 2 bases from V and 1 base from J, with 8 bases in between. CDR3 length equals 15 residues. The CDR3 DNA sequence: TGTGCCAGCAGCCAACCGGGTGGAACTAATGAAAAACTGTTTTTT. Its translation: CASSQPGGTNEKLFF.

The V gene is TRBV9, the J gene TRBJ2-2; tentative D call: TRBD2 (6 bases). Germline assignment: CDR1 SGDLS and CDR2 YYNGEE. The V gene lost 3 bases and the J gene lost 6 bases, with 12 bases spanning the gap. This CDR3 region has 14 residues. CDR3 sequence reads: CASSALAEAGELFF. CDR3 DNA: TGTGCCAGCAGCGCCTTAGCGGAGGCCGGGGAGCTGTTTTTT.